Sequencing of this T cell receptor beta chain was carried out in a study of blood T cell repertoires in COVID-19. Study-level information: The United States, Italy and Spain were the sources of the acute and convalescent COVID-19 samples. Sample material is recorded as cDNA or gDNA derived from T cells, B-cell-depleted T cells, or PBMCs.

The CDR3 contains 16 residues. CDR1 KGHDR and CDR2 SFDVKD come from the germline V gene. Trimming took off 5 bases at V and 8 bases at J, with 18 bases between the two ends. Authors' methods: Reference gene primer amplification yielded estimated nucleated cell counts. Here immunoSEQ multiplex PCR was the method, and the copy in TCRdb shows in-frame clones only, minus some. V, J and clone size are taken as reported in that table, and D and trimming were inferred from the DNA itself. The sample holds over 150,000 clones, 80% to 85% seen once. V gene TRBV24-1 combines with J gene TRBJ1-6; a weak D match, TRBD1 (6 bases). The sample consisted of peripheral blood. This TCR was sampled from a woman older than 75 with active or convalescent COVID-19. The CDR3 sequence: CATSAYPGATDSPLHF. The CDR3 region has the DNA TGTGCCACCAGTGCCTACCCAGGGGCAACGGATTCACCCCTCCACTTT.